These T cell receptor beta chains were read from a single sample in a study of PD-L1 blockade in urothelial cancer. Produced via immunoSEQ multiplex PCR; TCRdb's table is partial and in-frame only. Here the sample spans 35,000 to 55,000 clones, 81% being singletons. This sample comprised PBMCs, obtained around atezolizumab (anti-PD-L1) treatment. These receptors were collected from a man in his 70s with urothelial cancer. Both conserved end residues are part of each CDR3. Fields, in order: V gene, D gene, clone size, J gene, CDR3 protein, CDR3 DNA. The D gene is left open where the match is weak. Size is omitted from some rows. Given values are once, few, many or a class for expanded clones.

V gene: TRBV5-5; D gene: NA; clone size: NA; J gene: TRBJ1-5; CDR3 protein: CASSLGHRDNQPQHF; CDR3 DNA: TGTGCCAGCAGCTTGGGTCACAGGGATAATCAGCCCCAGCATTTT
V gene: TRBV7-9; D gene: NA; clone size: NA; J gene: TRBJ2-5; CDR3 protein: CASRQEKYQETQYF; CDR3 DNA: TGTGCCAGCAGACAAGAAAAATACCAAGAGACCCAGTACTTC
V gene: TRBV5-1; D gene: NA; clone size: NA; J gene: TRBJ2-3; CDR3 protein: CASSFMTDTQYF; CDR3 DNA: TGCGCCAGCAGCTTTATGACAGATACGCAGTATTTT
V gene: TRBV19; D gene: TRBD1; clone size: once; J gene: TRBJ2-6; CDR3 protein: CASSTGTGVSGANVLTF; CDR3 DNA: TGTGCCAGTAGCACCGGGACAGGGGTGAGTGGGGCCAACGTCCTGACTTTC
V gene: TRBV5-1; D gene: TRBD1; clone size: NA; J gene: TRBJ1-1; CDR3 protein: CASSGATGVNTEAFF; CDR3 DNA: TGCGCCAGCAGCGGAGCGACAGGGGTAAACACTGAAGCTTTCTTT
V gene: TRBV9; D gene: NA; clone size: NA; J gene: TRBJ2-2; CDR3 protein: CASSVGPTGGGELFF; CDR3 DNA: TGTGCCAGCAGCGTAGGCCCTACGGGTGGAGGGGAGCTGTTTTTT
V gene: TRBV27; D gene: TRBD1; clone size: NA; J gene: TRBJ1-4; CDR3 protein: CASRMDRVNEKLFF; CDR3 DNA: TGTGCCAGCAGGATGGACAGGGTGAATGAAAAACTGTTTTTT
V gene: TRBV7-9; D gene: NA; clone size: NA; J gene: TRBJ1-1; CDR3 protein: CASSFGGGEAFF; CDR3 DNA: TGTGCCAGCAGCTTTGGGGGGGGTGAAGCTTTCTTT
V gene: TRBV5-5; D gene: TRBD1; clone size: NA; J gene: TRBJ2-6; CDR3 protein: CASSLLSGGAGGANVLTF; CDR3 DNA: TGTGCCAGCAGCCTGTTATCAGGGGGCGCGGGTGGGGCCAACGTCCTGACTTTC
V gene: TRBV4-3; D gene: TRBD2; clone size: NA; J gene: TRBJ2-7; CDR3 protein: CASSQSPSGSSEQYF; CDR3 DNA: TGCGCCAGCAGCCAAAGTCCTAGCGGGAGTTCCGAGCAGTACTTC
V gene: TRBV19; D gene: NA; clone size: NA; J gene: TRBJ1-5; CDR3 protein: CASTDTYSNQPQHF; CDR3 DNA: TGTGCCAGTACCGATACCTATAGCAATCAGCCCCAGCATTTT
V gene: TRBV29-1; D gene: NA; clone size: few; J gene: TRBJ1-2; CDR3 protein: CSVETGNGYTF; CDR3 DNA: TGCAGCGTTGAGACCGGGAATGGCTACACCTTC
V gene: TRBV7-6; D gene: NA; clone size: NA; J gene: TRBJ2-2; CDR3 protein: CASSLDTGPPGELFF; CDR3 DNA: TGTGCCAGCAGCTTAGATACGGGTCCCCCCGGGGAGCTGTTTTTT
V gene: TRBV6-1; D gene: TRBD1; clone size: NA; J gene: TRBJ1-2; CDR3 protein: CASSGQGAYYGYTF; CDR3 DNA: TGTGCCAGCAGTGGACAGGGGGCATACTATGGCTACACCTTC
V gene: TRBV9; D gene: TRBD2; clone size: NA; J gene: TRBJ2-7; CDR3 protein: CASSVGSGSSYEQYF; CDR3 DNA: TGTGCCAGCAGCGTTGGTAGCGGGTCCTCCTACGAGCAGTACTTC
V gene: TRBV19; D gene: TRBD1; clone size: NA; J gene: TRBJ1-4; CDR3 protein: CASSLRTGGNEKLFF; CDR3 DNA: TGTGCCAGTAGTTTAAGGACAGGTGGTAATGAAAAACTGTTTTTT
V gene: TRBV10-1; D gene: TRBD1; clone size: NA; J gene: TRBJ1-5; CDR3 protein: CASSGIRDRGSYSNQPQHF; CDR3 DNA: TGCGCCAGCAGTGGGATCCGGGACAGGGGGTCTTATAGCAATCAGCCCCAGCATTTT
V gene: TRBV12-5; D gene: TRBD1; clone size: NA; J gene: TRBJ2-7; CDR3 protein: CASGLPPGQGPYEQYF; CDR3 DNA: TGTGCTAGTGGTTTGCCACCGGGACAGGGACCCTACGAGCAGTACTTC
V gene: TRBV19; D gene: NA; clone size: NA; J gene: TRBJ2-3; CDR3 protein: CASSIDSSSADTQYF; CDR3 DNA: TGTGCCAGTAGTATAGATAGTTCTAGCGCAGATACGCAGTATTTT
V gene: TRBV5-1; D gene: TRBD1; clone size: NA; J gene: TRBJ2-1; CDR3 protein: CASSHGTGGGNEQFF; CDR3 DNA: TGCGCCAGCAGCCATGGGACAGGGGGTGGAAATGAGCAGTTCTTC
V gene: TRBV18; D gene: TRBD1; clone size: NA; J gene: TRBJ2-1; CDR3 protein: CASSLPGQGSYEQFF; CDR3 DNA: TGTGCCAGCTCACTCCCGGGACAGGGTAGTTATGAGCAGTTCTTC
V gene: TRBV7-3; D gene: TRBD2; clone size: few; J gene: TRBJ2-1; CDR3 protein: CASSLGQREQSEQFF; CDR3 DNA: TGTGCCAGCAGCTTAGGCCAGCGGGAGCAAAGTGAGCAGTTCTTC
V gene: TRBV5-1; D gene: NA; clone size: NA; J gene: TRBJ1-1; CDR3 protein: CASSLESPSSGTEAFF; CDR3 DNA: TGCGCCAGCAGCTTGGAGTCCCCGTCCTCGGGCACTGAAGCTTTCTTT
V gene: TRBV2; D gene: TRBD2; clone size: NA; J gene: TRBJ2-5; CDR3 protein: CASSGTSRETQYF; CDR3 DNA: TGTGCCAGCAGTGGGACTAGCAGAGAGACCCAGTACTTC
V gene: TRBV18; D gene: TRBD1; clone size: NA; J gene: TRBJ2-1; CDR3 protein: CASSPGTGLNEQFF; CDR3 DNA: TGTGCCAGCTCGCCCGGGACAGGGCTCAATGAGCAGTTCTTC
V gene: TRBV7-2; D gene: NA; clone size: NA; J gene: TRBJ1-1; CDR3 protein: CASSLQFTEAFF; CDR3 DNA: TGTGCCAGCAGCTTACAGTTCACTGAAGCTTTCTTT
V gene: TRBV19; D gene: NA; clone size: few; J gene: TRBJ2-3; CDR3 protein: CASSIGGFIGSDTQYF; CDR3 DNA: TGTGCCAGTAGTATCGGCGGCTTTATCGGTTCAGATACGCAGTATTTT
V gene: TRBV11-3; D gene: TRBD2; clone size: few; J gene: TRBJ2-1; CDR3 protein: CASSPGGQGILDEQFF; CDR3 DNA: TGTGCCAGCAGCCCGGGGGGGCAGGGAATCCTTGATGAGCAGTTCTTC
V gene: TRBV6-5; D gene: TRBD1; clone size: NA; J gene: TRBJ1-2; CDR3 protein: CASSYGSGRGLYGYTF; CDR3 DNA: TGTGCCAGCAGTTACGGTTCCGGCAGGGGGCTATATGGCTACACCTTC
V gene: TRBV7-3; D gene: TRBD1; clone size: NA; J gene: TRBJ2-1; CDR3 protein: CASSPTGVTYNEQFF; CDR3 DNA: TGTGCCAGCAGCCCAACAGGGGTAACCTACAATGAGCAGTTCTTC
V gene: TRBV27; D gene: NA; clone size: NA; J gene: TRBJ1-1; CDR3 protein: CASSATRTASNTEAFF; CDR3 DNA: TGTGCCAGCAGTGCGACCCGGACAGCATCGAACACTGAAGCTTTCTTT
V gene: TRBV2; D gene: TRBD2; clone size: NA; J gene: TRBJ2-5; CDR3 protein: CASSKEGLVQETQYF; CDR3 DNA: TGTGCCAGCAGCAAAGAGGGACTAGTCCAAGAGACCCAGTACTTC
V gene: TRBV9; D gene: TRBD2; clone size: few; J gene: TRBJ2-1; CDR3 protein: CASSAPAGAVNEQFF; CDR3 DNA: TGTGCCAGCAGCGCCCCAGCGGGAGCGGTAAATGAGCAGTTCTTC
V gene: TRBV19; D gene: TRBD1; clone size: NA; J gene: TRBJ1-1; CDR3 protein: CASSIRGHKTGKGTEAFF; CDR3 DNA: TGTGCCAGTAGTATAAGGGGGCACAAGACAGGAAAGGGGACTGAAGCTTTCTTT
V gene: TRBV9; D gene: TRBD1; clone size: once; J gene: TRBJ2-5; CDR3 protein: CASSQRDRGLQETQYF; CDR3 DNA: TGTGCCAGCAGCCAGCGCGACAGGGGGCTCCAAGAGACCCAGTACTTC
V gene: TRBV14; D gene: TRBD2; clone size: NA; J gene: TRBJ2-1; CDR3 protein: CATSRGLAGGPTYNEQFF; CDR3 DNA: TGTGCCACTTCCCGGGGCCTAGCGGGAGGGCCAACCTACAATGAGCAGTTCTTC
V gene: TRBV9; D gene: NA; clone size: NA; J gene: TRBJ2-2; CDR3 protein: CASGRTPTGELFF; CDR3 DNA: TGTGCCAGCGGGAGGACTCCAACCGGGGAGCTGTTTTTT
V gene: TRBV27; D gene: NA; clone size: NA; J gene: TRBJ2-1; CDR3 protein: CASSLWPTKGSFF; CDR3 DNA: TGTGCCAGCAGTTTATGGCCCACCAAAGGGAGCTTCTTC
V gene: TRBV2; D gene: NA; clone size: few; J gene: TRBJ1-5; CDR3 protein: CASSHEGGNQPQHF; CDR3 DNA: TGTGCCAGCAGCCACGAGGGGGGCAATCAGCCCCAGCATTTT
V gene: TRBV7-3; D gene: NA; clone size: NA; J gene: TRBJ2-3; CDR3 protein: CASSLTGSADTQYF; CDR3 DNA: TGTGCCAGCAGCTTAACCGGGAGTGCAGATACGCAGTATTTT
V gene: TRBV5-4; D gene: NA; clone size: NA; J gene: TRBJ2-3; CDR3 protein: CASSQPGQHTDTQYF; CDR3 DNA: TGTGCCAGCAGCCAGCCTGGACAGCACACAGATACGCAGTATTTT
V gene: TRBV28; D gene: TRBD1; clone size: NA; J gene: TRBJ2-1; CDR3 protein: CASRGQGAYQQFF; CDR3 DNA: TGTGCCAGCAGAGGACAGGGGGCGTATCAGCAGTTCTTC
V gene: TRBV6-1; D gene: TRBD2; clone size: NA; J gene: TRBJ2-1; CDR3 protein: CASSDDDRTSGSNEQFF; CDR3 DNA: TGTGCCAGCAGTGACGACGACCGGACTAGCGGGAGTAATGAGCAGTTCTTC
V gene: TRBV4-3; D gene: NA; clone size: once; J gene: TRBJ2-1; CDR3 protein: CASSQDRGGRDEQFF; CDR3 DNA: TGCGCCAGCAGCCAAGATAGGGGCGGAAGAGATGAGCAGTTCTTC
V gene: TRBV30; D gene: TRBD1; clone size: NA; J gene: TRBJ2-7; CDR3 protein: CAWTGQGVTYEQYF; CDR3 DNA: TGTGCCTGGACTGGACAGGGTGTGACCTACGAGCAGTACTTC
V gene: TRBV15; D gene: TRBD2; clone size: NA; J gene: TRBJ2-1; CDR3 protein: CATSRDKLAVYNEQFF; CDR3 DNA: TGTGCCACCAGCAGAGATAAACTAGCGGTCTACAATGAGCAGTTCTTC
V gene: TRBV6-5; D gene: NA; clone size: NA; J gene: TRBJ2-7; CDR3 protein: CATLLRSGSYEQYF; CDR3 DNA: TGTGCCACCCTCCTTAGATCCGGGTCCTACGAGCAGTACTTC
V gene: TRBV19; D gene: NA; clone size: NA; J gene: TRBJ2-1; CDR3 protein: CASAPNGGNEQFF; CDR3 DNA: TGTGCCAGTGCCCCCAACGGGGGCAATGAGCAGTTCTTC
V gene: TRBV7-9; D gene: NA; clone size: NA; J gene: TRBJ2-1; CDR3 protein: CASSLVVTEQFF; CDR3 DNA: TGTGCCAGCAGCTTAGTAGTTACTGAGCAGTTCTTC
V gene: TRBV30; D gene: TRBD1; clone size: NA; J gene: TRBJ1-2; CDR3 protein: CAWSVRDRVGPGYTF; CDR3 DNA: TGTGCCTGGAGTGTACGGGACAGGGTAGGGCCTGGCTACACCTTC
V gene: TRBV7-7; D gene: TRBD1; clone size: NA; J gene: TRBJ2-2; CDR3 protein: CASSRGTGSTGELFF; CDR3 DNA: TGTGCCAGCAGCCGGGGGACAGGGAGCACCGGGGAGCTGTTTTTT